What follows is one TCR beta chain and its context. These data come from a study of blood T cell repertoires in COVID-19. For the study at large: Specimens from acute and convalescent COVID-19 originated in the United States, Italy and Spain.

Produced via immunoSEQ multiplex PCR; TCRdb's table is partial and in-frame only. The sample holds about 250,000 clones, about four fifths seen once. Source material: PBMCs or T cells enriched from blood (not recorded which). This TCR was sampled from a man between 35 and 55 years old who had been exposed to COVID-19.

The DNA of the CDR3 is TGCAGTGCCAGTACGGGGACAGGGGGTGAAAAACTGTTTTTT. As protein: CSASTGTGGEKLFF. V usage is TRBV20-1 and J usage is TRBJ1-4, with 11 bases fitting TRBD1. Trimming removed 6 bases from V and 7 bases from J; junction bases left unmatched: 7. The germline gives CDR1 DFQATT, CDR2 SNEGSKA (reference sequence). This CDR3 region has 14 residues.